This TCR beta chain was identified in a study of T cells in Graves' hyperthyroidism and ophthalmopathy. General study findings and limits: Most thyroid clonotypes with frequency above 0.001 were detected in blood.

A lack of ophthalmopathy progression within 18 months defined stable Graves' hyperthyroidism. These patients, aged 18 to 65, had recently diagnosed hyperthyroidism lasting under 2 months. Trimming removed 4 bases from V and 12 bases from J, with 22 bases in between. Germline-derived CDR1 and CDR2 are SGHRS and YFSETQ. CDR3 length equals 14 residues. Turning to this clonotype: Its matching antigen is unknown.

Authors of the study amplified TCR beta CDR3 regions from RNA transcripts. First-round RT-PCR of the TCR CDR3 relied on the HTBI primer set. MiXCR, run by TCRdb on the multiplex PCR reads, gives a single entry per CDR3 protein. The sample lists around 100,000 distinct CDR3 sequences; over 45% were seen once. The rearrangement links TRBV5-1 to TRBJ1-2; D gene ambiguous. The receptor's source is a man aged 40-50 years with Graves' hyperthyroidism. Sequencing was done on a sample of blood. CDR3 residues: CASSLRPSGSGNTF. Here the CDR3 DNA reads TGCGCCAGCAGCCTTAGGCCTTCAGGCTCTGGAAACACCTTC.